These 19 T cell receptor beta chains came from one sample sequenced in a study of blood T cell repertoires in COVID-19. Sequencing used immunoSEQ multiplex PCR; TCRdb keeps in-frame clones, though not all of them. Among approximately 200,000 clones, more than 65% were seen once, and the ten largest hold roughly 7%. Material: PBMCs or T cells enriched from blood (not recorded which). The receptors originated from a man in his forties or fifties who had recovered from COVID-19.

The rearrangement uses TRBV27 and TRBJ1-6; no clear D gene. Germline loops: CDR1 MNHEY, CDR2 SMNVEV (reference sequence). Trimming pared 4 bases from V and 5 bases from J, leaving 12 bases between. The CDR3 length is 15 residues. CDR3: CASSSRVSNNSPLHF. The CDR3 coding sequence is TGTGCCAGCAGTTCGCGGGTCTCAAATAATTCACCCCTCCACTTT.

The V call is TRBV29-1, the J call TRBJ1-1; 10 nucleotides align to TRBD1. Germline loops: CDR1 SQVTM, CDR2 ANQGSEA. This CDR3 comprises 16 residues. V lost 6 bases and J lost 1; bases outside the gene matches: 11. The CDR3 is CSVDGTGANSNTEAFF. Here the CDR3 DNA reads TGCAGCGTAGACGGGACAGGGGCGAATTCGAACACTGAAGCTTTCTTT.

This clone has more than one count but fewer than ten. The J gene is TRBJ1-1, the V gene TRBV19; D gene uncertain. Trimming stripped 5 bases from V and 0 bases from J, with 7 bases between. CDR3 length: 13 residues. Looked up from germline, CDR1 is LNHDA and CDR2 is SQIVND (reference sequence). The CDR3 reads CASSRPVNTEAFF. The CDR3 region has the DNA TGTGCCAGTAGTCGTCCGGTGAACACTGAAGCTTTCTTT.

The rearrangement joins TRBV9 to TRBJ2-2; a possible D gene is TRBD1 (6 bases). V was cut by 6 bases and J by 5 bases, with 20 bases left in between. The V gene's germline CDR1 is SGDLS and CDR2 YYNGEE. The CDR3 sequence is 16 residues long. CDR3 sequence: CASTPGHGGGTGELFF. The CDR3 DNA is TGTGCCAGCACCCCGGGGCATGGGGGCGGGACCGGGGAGCTGTTTTTT.

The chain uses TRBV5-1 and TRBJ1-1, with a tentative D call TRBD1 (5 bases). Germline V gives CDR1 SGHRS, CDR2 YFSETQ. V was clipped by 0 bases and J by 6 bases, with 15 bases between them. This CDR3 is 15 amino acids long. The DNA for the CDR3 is TGCGCCAGCAGCTTGGATCGCCGGGAGGGGTCTGAAGCTTTCTTT. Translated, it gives CASSLDRREGSEAFF.

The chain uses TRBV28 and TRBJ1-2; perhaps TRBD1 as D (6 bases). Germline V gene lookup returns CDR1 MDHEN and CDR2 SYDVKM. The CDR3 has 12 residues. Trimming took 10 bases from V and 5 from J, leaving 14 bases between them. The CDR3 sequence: CATKQGSYGYTF. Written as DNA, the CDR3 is TGTGCCACCAAACAGGGATCTTATGGCTACACCTTC.

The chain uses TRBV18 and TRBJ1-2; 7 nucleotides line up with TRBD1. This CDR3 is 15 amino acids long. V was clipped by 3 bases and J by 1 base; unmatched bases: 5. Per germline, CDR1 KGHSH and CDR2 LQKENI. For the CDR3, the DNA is TGTGCCAGCTCACCGGCGGGACAGAATAACTATGGCTACACCTTC. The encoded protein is CASSPAGQNNYGYTF.

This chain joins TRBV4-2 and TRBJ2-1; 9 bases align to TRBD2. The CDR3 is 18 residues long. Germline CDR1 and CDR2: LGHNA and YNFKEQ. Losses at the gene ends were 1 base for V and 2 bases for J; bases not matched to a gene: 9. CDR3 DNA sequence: TGTGCCAGCAGCCAAGCATTGACCACTAGCGGGCCCTACAATGAGCAGTTCTTC. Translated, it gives CASSQALTTSGPYNEQFF.

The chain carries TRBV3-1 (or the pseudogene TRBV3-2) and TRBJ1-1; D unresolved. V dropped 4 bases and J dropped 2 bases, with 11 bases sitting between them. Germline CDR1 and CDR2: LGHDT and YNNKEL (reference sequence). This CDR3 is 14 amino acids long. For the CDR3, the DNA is TGTGCCAGCAGCCGCAAACAGTCAAACACTGAAGCTTTCTTT. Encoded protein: CASSRKQSNTEAFF.

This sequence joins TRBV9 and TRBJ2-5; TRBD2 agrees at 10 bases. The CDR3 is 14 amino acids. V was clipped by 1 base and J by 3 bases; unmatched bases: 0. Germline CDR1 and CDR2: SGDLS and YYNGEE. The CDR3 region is CASSVSGGEETQYF. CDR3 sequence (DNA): TGTGCCAGCAGCGTAAGCGGGGGGGAAGAGACCCAGTACTTC.

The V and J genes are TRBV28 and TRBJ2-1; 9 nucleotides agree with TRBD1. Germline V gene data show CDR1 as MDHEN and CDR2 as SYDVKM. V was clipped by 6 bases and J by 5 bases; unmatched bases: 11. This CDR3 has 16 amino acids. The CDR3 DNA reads TGTGCCAGCAGCCCCGGGACAGGGAGGGTTAACAATGAGCAGTTCTTC. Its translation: CASSPGTGRVNNEQFF.

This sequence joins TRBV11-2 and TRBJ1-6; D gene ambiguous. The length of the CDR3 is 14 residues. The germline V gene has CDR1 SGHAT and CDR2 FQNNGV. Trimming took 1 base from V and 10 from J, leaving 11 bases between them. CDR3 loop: CASSLAVRQSPLHF. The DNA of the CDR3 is TGTGCCAGCAGCTTAGCAGTACGCCAGTCACCCCTCCACTTT.

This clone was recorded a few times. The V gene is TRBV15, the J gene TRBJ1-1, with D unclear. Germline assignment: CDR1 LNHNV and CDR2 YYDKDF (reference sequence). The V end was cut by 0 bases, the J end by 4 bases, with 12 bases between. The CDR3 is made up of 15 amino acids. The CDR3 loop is CATSRDRAGGTEAFF. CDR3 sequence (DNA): TGTGCCACCAGCAGAGATCGCGCAGGAGGCACTGAAGCTTTCTTT.

The DNA of the CDR3 is TGTGCCAGCAGCCAAGAGAGTAGCGGGGTGGGCGAGCAGTACTTC. Its protein is CASSQESSGVGEQYF. This chain joins TRBV4-2 and TRBJ2-7; TRBD2 matches 8 bases. The CDR3 length is 15 residues. Per germline, CDR1 LGHNA and CDR2 YNFKEQ. Unmatched junction bases numbered 7, after V lost 0 bases and J lost 6 bases.

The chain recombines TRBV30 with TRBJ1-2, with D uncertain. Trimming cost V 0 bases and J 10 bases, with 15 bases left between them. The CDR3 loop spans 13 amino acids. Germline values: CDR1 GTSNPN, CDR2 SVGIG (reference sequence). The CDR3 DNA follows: TGTGCCTGGAGTGTAGGTCTTGCGGGTGTCTACACCTTC. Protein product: CAWSVGLAGVYTF.

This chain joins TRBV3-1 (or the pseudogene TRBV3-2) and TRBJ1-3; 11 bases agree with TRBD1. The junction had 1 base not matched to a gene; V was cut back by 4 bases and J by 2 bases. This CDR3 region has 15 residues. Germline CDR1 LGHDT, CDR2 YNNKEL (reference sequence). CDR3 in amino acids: CASSPDRGPGNTIYF. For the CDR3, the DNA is TGTGCCAGCAGCCCGGACAGGGGGCCTGGAAACACCATATATTTT.

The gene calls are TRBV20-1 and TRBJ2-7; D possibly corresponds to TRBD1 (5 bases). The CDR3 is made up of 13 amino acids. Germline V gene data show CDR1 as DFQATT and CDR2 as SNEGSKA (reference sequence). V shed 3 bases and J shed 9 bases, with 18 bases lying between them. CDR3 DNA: TGCAGTGCTAGTCTGACGGTCAGGGAAAGGCAGTACTTC. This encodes CSASLTVRERQYF.

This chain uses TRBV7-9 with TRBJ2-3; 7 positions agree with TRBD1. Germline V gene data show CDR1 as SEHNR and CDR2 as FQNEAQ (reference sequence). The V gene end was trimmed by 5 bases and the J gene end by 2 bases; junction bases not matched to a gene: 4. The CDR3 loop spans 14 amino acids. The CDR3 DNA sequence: TGTGCCAGCAGCCGAGGGACAGACACAGATACGCAGTATTTT. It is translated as CASSRGTDTDTQYF.

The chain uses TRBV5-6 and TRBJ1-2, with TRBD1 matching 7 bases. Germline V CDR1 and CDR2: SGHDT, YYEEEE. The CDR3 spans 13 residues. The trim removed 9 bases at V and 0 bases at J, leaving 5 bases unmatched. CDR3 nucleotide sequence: TGTGCCACAGGGGGGCCAGCTAACTATGGCTACACCTTC. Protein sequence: CATGGPANYGYTF.